The source of this T cell receptor (beta chain) is a study of CXCR3-negative and CXCR3-positive naive CD8 T cells. General observations from the study: The naive subsets expressed comparable surface CD5, and the authors inferred TCR strength from TRB CDR3 properties. TRB CDR3 hydrophobicity was greater in CXCR3-positive naive cells than in CXCR3-negative naive cells. Both naive subsets, CXCR3-negative and CXCR3-positive, displayed similar TRBV-TRBJ usage, unlike memory cells.

Germline V lookup: CDR1 SGHVS, CDR2 FNYEAQ. This CDR3 comprises 14 residues. The study made its TRB cDNA libraries by 5' RACE, adding UMI labels. From its re-call of the 5' RACE reads, TCRdb lists each CDR3 protein once, without DNA. The repertoire table contains fewer than 80,000 distinct CDR3 sequences. CD45RO-CCR7+CD27+CD95- cells counted as naive CD8+ T cells. Points on this clonotype: Its antigen is currently unknown.

Sequencing input: naive CXCR3- CD8+ T cells from blood. The subset: CD45RO-CCR7+CD27+CD95- naive CD8+ T cells lacking CXCR3 (TNR3-). The chain is built from TRBV7-6 and TRBJ1-4; TCRdb outputs TRBD1, but without DNA this stays unchecked. The receptor's source is a human donor in good health. Some clones in this sample may be carry-over from other donors' samples. The CDR3 sequence: CASSLGGAGEKLFF.